Sequencing of this T cell receptor beta chain was carried out in a study of T cells in Graves' hyperthyroidism and ophthalmopathy. What was amplified from RNA transcripts were TCR beta CDR3 regions. The study used the HTBI primer set for a first-round RT-PCR of the TCR CDR3. One entry per CDR3 protein, called by TCRdb with MiXCR from the multiplex PCR reads. The repertoire holds about 370,000 distinct CDR3 sequences, with 13% to 15% as singletons. This CDR3 spans 13 amino acids. V shed 10 bases and J shed 4 bases, with 13 bases lying between them. The chain couples TRBV12-3 or TRBV12-4 to TRBJ2-2; a possible D gene is TRBD2 (6 bases). Source material: blood. The TCR was taken from a woman aged 60-75 years with Graves' ophthalmopathy. CDR3 sequence reads: CATKEGSTGELFF. In nucleotides, the CDR3 is TGTGCCACCAAGGAGGGGAGCACCGGGGAGCTGTTTTTT.